This T cell receptor (beta chain) comes out of a study of blood T cell repertoires in COVID-19. The wider study: Acute and convalescent COVID-19 specimens originated in the United States, Italy and Spain. From T cells, B-cell-depleted T cells, or PBMCs came the material, which was cDNA or gDNA.

From germline, CDR1 is MNHNY and CDR2 SVGAGI (reference sequence). V lost 2 bases, J lost 4 bases, and 14 bases lay in between. There are 15 residues in the CDR3. Assay used: immunoSEQ multiplex PCR; TCRdb lists only in-frame clones, some missing. The data hold some 300,000 clones, with over 85% observed a single time. Seattle's cohort entered during active infection and was followed longitudinally. Source material: peripheral blood. This TCR was recovered from a woman in her twenties or thirties with COVID-19, enrolled during active disease. The chain employs TRBV6-6 and TRBJ1-1; tentatively, D is TRBD1 (6 bases). CDR3 region: CASSYDPGVGTEAFF. CDR3 DNA: TGTGCCAGCAGTTACGACCCAGGGGTCGGCACTGAAGCTTTCTTT.